These 27 T cell receptor beta chains were all obtained from the same sample, sequenced in a study of blood T cell repertoires in COVID-19. Data came from immunoSEQ multiplex PCR; TCRdb stores just in-frame clones and leaves some out. The sample has 250,000 to 300,000 clones; about nine tenths are singletons. The specimen sequenced was peripheral blood. These receptors all stem from a woman in her thirties with COVID-19, enrolled during active disease.

The chain carries TRBV2 and TRBJ2-1, with 9 bases matching TRBD2. This CDR3 comprises 14 residues. The V and J ends lost 5 bases and 10 bases, in that order; junction bases with no gene match: 9. Germline V CDR1 and CDR2: SNHLY, FYNNEI. CDR3 sequence: CASSSSAGGVEQFF. The CDR3 DNA sequence: TGTGCCAGCAGTTCAAGTGCGGGAGGGGTGGAGCAGTTCTTC.

CDR3 sequence: CASSSPGLPHNEQFF. Written as DNA, the CDR3 is TGTGCCAGCAGCTCACCGGGACTACCCCACAATGAGCAGTTCTTC. V gene TRBV11-3 combines with J gene TRBJ2-1; 7 positions match TRBD2. Trimming at V came to 4 bases and at J to 5 bases, leaving 8 bases not matched to a gene. CDR3 length: 15 amino acids. Per germline, CDR1 SGHNT and CDR2 YENEEA.

This clone was found a few times. In DNA form, the CDR3 reads TGTGCCAGCAGTTTTTACGCAGGGGGCGGAAGAGTGTCTGGAAACACCATATATTTT. It codes for CASSFYAGGGRVSGNTIYF. The chain links TRBV2 to TRBJ1-3; TRBD1 agrees at 8 bases. CDR1 SNHLY and CDR2 FYNNEI come from the germline V gene. The CDR3 has 19 amino acids. V lost 5 bases and J lost 1; bases outside the gene matches: 16.

This clone was found once. The CDR3 reads CASSERPTGVGQPQHF. In DNA form, the CDR3 reads TGTGCCAGCAGTGAACGTCCGACAGGGGTAGGGCAGCCCCAGCATTTT. This chain connects TRBV2 to TRBJ1-5; 8 bases agree with TRBD1. V lost 2 bases to trimming and J lost 7 bases; unmatched junction nucleotides: 10. This CDR3 spans 16 amino acids. Looked up from germline, CDR1 is SNHLY and CDR2 is FYNNEI.

This rearrangement joins TRBV4-1 to TRBJ2-7; possible D gene TRBD1, 6 bases. The ends were cut back, 2 bases at V and 2 bases at J, with 13 bases in the middle. CDR3 size: 15 residues. Per germline, CDR1 MGHRA and CDR2 YSYEKL. The CDR3 nucleotides are TGCGCCAGCAGCCAATGGGGAAGGGGGACCTACGAGCAGTACTTC. Encoded protein: CASSQWGRGTYEQYF.

The rearrangement links TRBV7-9 to TRBJ1-3, with D possibly matching TRBD1 (5 bases). The germline V gene encodes CDR1 SEHNR and CDR2 FQNEAQ (reference sequence). The CDR3 extends over 17 amino acids. V dropped 4 bases and J dropped 0 bases, with 16 bases sitting between them. The CDR3 DNA follows: TGTGCCAGCAGCTCGAGCGCAGGGCCAAGCTCTGGAAACACCATATATTTT. Its protein product is CASSSSAGPSSGNTIYF.

V gene TRBV27 combines with J gene TRBJ2-7, with D uncertain. The germline V and J ends were trimmed by 0 bases and 1 base, with 10 bases remaining between them. The CDR3 length is 15 residues. The germline CDR1 and CDR2 sequences are MNHEY and SMNVEV (reference sequence). The CDR3 loop is CASSLSQAGSYEQYF. In nucleotides, the CDR3 is TGTGCCAGCAGTTTATCGCAGGCCGGATCCTACGAGCAGTACTTC.

This chain uses TRBV5-6 with TRBJ1-4, with 9 bases lining up with TRBD1. Germline V gene sequence: CDR1 SGHDT, CDR2 YYEEEE. The CDR3 is made up of 16 amino acids. The V and J ends lost 6 bases and 6 bases, in that order; junction bases with no gene match: 12. The CDR3 sequence: CASTSTGGRFDEKLFF. CDR3 bases: TGTGCCAGCACCTCGACAGGGGGGCGGTTTGATGAAAAACTGTTTTTT. Full variable domain (missing parts from reference TRBV5-6 and TRBJ1-4): DAGVTQSPTHLIKTRGQQVTLRCSPKSGHDTVSWYQQALGQGPQFIFQYYEEEERQRGNFPDRFSGHQFPNYSSELNVNALLLGDSALYLCASTSTGGRFDEKLFFGSGTQLSVL.

V is TRBV7-2 and J is TRBJ2-2; perhaps TRBD2 as D (5 bases). The CDR3 runs 17 residues. The V gene's germline CDR1 is SGHTA and CDR2 FQGNSA. V lost 1 base to trimming and J lost 0 bases, with 12 bases between them. The CDR3 nucleotides read TGTGCCAGCAGCTTAGTTTCAGGACTTTCGAACACCGGGGAGCTGTTTTTT. It codes for CASSLVSGLSNTGELFF.

The chain uses TRBV5-4 and TRBJ1-3, with no clear D. Trimming cost V 7 bases and J 0 bases, with 8 bases left between them. The length of the CDR3 is 13 residues. Germline V gene lookup returns CDR1 SGHNT and CDR2 YYREEE (reference sequence). This CDR3 reads CASWGDSGNTIYF. Here the CDR3 DNA reads TGTGCCAGCTGGGGAGACTCTGGAAACACCATATATTTT.

The chain employs TRBV5-1 and TRBJ2-1, with D possibly TRBD1 on 5 matching bases. V was pared by 4 bases and J by 4 bases, with 9 bases between. The CDR3 runs to 13 residues. In germline, CDR1 is SGHRS, CDR2 YFSETQ. The CDR3: CASSPDMYNEQFF. The CDR3 DNA reads TGCGCCAGCAGCCCGGACATGTACAATGAGCAGTTCTTC.

This clone has just one count. CDR3 nucleotides: TGTGCCAGCAGCCAAGCAACAGGGGGAAGGGTAGATACGCAGTATTTT. Translating it yields CASSQATGGRVDTQYF. The chain combines TRBV7-9 with TRBJ2-3, with 8 bases that match TRBD1. Losses at the gene ends were 5 bases for V and 5 bases for J; bases not matched to a gene: 12. Germline V gene data show CDR1 as SEHNR and CDR2 as FQNEAQ (reference sequence). This CDR3 has 16 residues.

The J gene is TRBJ2-1, the V gene TRBV5-1, with 11 bases that match TRBD2. V shed 5 bases and J 5 bases; nucleotides not matched to a gene: 9. The length of the CDR3 is 16 residues. Germline CDR1 SGHRS, CDR2 YFSETQ. The CDR3, as DNA: TGCGCCAGCAGAGGTAGCGGGAGGGCCGGTGACAATGAGCAGTTCTTC. As protein: CASRGSGRAGDNEQFF.

This chain joins TRBV30 and TRBJ2-2, with 7 bases fitting TRBD2. The V gene's germline CDR1 is GTSNPN and CDR2 SVGIG (reference sequence). The CDR3 totals 16 residues. The ends lost 4 bases at V and 0 bases at J; junction bases unmatched: 8. Written as DNA, the CDR3 is TGTGCCTGGAACGGCGGGAGCAACGCGAACACCGGGGAGCTGTTTTTT. Translated: CAWNGGSNANTGELFF.

The gene calls are TRBV18 and TRBJ1-1; D unclear. The V and J ends lost 3 bases and 5 bases respectively, with 19 bases between them. This CDR3 is 16 amino acids long. CDR1 is KGHSH, CDR2 LQKENI, per germline. CDR3 nucleotides: TGTGCCAGCTCACCGACCTCGGGAGGGAGTGGGACTGAAGCTTTCTTT. This translates into CASSPTSGGSGTEAFF.

This clone was seen a single time. V gene TRBV6-5 combines with J gene TRBJ1-1; D unresolved. The V gene lost 2 bases and the J gene lost 2 bases, with 6 bases spanning the gap. The CDR3 has 13 amino acids. Per germline, CDR1 MNHEY and CDR2 SVGAGI. The chain's CDR3 is CASSYGDNTEAFF. The DNA for the CDR3 is TGTGCCAGCAGTTACGGAGACAACACTGAAGCTTTCTTT.

The chain uses TRBV5-1 and TRBJ1-2, with D perhaps TRBD1 (5 bases). Germline V gives CDR1 SGHRS, CDR2 YFSETQ. The CDR3 is 16 amino acids. Trimming shortened V by 4 bases and J by 4 bases, and 20 bases separated the two germline ends. DNA for the CDR3: TGCGCCAGCAGCCCCCTGTCCGGGGGGATAGTCTATGGCTACACCTTC. Translation gives CASSPLSGGIVYGYTF.

The chain is built from TRBV21-1 and TRBJ1-5. TRBV21-1 is labeled a pseudogene. The CDR3 spans 15 residues. For the CDR3, the DNA is TGTGCCAGCAGCAATCCGAGTTATAGCAATCAGCCCCAGCATTTT. Its translation is CASSNPSYSNQPQHF.

The rearrangement joins TRBV19 to TRBJ2-5; D is perhaps TRBD1 (5 bases). Germline V gene lookup returns CDR1 LNHDA and CDR2 SQIVND (reference sequence). The CDR3 length is 15 residues. Trimming shortened V by 3 bases and J by 1 base, and 12 bases separated the two germline ends. CDR3 residues: CASSIGRGPQETQYF. CDR3 sequence (DNA): TGTGCCAGTAGTATTGGTAGGGGTCCCCAAGAGACCCAGTACTTC.

This rearrangement joins TRBV24-1 to TRBJ2-1; TRBD1 matches at 8 bases. V was pared by 4 bases and J by 9 bases, with 10 bases of the junction left unmatched. The CDR3 covers 15 residues. The germline gives CDR1 KGHDR, CDR2 SFDVKD. This chain's CDR3 is CATSDPRTGIGEQFF. DNA for the CDR3: TGTGCCACCAGTGACCCCCGGACAGGGATCGGTGAGCAGTTCTTC.

This clone has a count of ten or more. The chain recombines TRBV6-4 with TRBJ2-3; D ambiguous. CDR1 is MRHNA and CDR2 is SNTAGT in the germline V gene. This CDR3 has 13 amino acids. The V gene lost 6 bases and the J gene lost 0 bases, with 7 bases spanning the gap. Written as DNA, the CDR3 is TGTGCCAGCAGCCCCGAGAGCACAGATACGCAGTATTTT. Its translation is CASSPESTDTQYF.

V and J are TRBV4-1 and TRBJ2-1, with 11 bases fitting TRBD2. V lost 2 bases, J lost 7 bases, and 7 bases stayed unmatched. The CDR3 covers 16 residues. CDR1 and CDR2 from the germline V gene are MGHRA and YSYEKL. The CDR3 sequence: CASSQPLAGDVNEQFF. DNA of the CDR3: TGCGCCAGCAGCCAACCACTAGCGGGAGATGTGAATGAGCAGTTCTTC.

The count of this clone is one. The sample carries other DNA sequences with the same CDR3. The chain has TRBV7-2 and TRBJ1-5; D remains ambiguous. The CDR3 consists of 13 residues. Trimming took 5 bases from V and 4 from J, leaving 9 bases between them. Germline V gene lookup returns CDR1 SGHTA and CDR2 FQGNSA. DNA of the CDR3: TGTGCCAGCAGCCCCCGGGGAAATCAGCCCCAGCATTTT. It translates to CASSPRGNQPQHF.

This sequence joins TRBV11-2 and TRBJ2-7; D call uncertain. Trimming took off 5 bases at V and 0 bases at J, with 14 bases between the two ends. The CDR3 runs to 15 residues. From germline, CDR1 is SGHAT and CDR2 FQNNGV. The CDR3 DNA is TGTGCCAGCAGCGAAGGTCTCTCGGGCTCCTACGAGCAGTACTTC. It codes for CASSEGLSGSYEQYF.

This chain links TRBV4-3 with TRBJ1-2, with a weak D call TRBD1 (6 bases). In germline, CDR1 is LGHNA, CDR2 YSLEER. This CDR3 has 16 residues. V was trimmed by 0 bases and J by 7 bases, leaving 18 bases between them. The CDR3 bases are TGCGCCAGCAGCCAAGATAGGGCAGGGGTCGTCACTGGCTACACCTTC. Amino acid sequence: CASSQDRAGVVTGYTF.

The CDR3 here is CASTLGVAGEPYSYEQYF. In DNA form, the CDR3 reads TGTGCCAGCACCCTCGGTGTTGCTGGAGAACCATACTCCTACGAGCAGTACTTC. The chain couples TRBV28 to TRBJ2-7, with D hard to call. This CDR3 region has 18 residues. CDR1 and CDR2 from the germline V gene are MDHEN and SYDVKM. Between the trimmed V and J ends, which lost 7 bases and 0 bases, there was a span of 25 bases.

This rearrangement joins TRBV2 to TRBJ2-4, with 7 nucleotides matching TRBD1. The CDR3 is 14 residues long. Germline V lookup: CDR1 SNHLY, CDR2 FYNNEI. Unmatched junction bases numbered 6, after V lost 5 bases and J lost 5 bases. CDR3 protein: CASSRQGTQNIQYF. The CDR3 nucleotides are TGTGCCAGCAGTAGACAGGGTACCCAAAACATTCAGTACTTC.